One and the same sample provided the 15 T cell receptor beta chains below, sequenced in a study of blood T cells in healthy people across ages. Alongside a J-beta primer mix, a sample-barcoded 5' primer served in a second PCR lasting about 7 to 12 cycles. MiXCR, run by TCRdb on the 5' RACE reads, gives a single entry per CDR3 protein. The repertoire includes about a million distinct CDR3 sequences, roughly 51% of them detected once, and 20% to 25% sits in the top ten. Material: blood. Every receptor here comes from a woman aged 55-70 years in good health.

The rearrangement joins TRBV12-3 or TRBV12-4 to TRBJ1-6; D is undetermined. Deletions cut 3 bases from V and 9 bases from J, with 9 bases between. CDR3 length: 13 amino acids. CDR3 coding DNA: TGTGCCAGCAGTTTCGACACTAGTTCACCCCTCCACTTT. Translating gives CASSFDTSSPLHF.

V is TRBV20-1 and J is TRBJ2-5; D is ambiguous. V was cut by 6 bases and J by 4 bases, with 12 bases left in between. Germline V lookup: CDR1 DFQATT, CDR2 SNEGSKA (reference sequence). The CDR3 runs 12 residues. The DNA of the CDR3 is TGCAGTGCCTCCCGCCCGGCAGAGACCCAGTACTTC. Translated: CSASRPAETQYF.

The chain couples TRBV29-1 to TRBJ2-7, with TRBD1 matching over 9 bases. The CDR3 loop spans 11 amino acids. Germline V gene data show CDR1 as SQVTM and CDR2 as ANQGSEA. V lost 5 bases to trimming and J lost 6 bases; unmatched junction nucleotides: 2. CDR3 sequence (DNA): TGCAGCGTTACGGACAGGGGCGAGCAGTACTTC. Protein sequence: CSVTDRGEQYF.

CDR3 sequence reads: CASSLWYGTVYEQYF. DNA of the CDR3: TGTGCCAGCAGCTTATGGTACGGGACAGTCTACGAGCAGTACTTC. The chain employs TRBV7-2 and TRBJ2-7, with 7 bases matching TRBD1. The CDR3 is 15 amino acids. The germline V gene has CDR1 SGHTA and CDR2 FQGNSA. V was clipped by 2 bases and J by 3 bases; unmatched bases: 7.

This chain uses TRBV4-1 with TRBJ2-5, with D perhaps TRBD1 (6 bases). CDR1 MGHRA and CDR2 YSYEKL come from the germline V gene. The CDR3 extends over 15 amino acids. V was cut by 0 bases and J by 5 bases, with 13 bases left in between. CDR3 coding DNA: TGCGCCAGCAGCCAAGATCCAGGGGTGGAGGAGACCCAGTACTTC. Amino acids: CASSQDPGVEETQYF.

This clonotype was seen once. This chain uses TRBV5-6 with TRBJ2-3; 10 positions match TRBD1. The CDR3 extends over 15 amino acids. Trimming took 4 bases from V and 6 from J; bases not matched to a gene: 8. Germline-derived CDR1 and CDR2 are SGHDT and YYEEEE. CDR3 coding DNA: TGTGCCAGCAGCCCGGCCGGGACAGGGGAGGATACGCAGTATTTT. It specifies CASSPAGTGEDTQYF. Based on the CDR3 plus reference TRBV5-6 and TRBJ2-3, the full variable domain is DAGVTQSPTHLIKTRGQQVTLRCSPKSGHDTVSWYQQALGQGPQFIFQYYEEEERQRGNFPDRFSGHQFPNYSSELNVNALLLGDSALYLCASSPAGTGEDTQYFGPGTRLTVL.

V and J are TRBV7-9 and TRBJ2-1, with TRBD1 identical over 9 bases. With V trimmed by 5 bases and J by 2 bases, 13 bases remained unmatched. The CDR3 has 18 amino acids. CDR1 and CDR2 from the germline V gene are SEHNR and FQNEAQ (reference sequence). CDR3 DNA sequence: TGTGCCAGCAGCCCCGTAGTAGGGGACAGGGACCCCTACAATGAGCAGTTCTTC. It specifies CASSPVVGDRDPYNEQFF.

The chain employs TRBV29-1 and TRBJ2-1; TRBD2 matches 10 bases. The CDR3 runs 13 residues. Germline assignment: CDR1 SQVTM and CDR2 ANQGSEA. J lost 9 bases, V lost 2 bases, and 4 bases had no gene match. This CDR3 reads CSVEWGTSVEQFF. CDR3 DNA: TGCAGCGTTGAATGGGGGACTAGCGTTGAGCAGTTCTTC.

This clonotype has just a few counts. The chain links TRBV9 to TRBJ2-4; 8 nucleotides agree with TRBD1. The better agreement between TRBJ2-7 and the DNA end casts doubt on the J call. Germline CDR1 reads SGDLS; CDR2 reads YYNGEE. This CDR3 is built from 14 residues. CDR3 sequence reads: CASSVTGQGYEQYF. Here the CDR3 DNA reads TGTGCCAGCAGCGTCACAGGACAGGGCTACGAGCAGTACTTC.

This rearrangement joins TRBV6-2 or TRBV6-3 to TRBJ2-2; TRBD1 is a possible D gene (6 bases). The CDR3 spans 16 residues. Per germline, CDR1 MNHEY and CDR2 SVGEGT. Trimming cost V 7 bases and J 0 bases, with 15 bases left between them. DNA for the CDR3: TGTGCCAGCATCAAAGCGGACAGATCGAACACCGGGGAGCTGTTTTTT. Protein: CASIKADRSNTGELFF.

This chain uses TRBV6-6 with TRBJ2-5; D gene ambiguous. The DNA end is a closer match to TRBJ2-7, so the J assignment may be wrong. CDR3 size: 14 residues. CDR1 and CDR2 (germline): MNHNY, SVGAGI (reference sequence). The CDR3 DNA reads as TGTGCCAGCAGTTCCCCGACACACACCTACGAGCAGTACTTC. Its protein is CASSSPTHTYEQYF.

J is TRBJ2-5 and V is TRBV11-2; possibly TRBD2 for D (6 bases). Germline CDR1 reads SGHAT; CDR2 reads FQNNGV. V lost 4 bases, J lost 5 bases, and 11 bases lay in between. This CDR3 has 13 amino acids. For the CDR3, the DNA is TGTGCCAGCAGCTCCGGGCTAGCGGAGACCCAGTACTTC. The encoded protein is CASSSGLAETQYF.

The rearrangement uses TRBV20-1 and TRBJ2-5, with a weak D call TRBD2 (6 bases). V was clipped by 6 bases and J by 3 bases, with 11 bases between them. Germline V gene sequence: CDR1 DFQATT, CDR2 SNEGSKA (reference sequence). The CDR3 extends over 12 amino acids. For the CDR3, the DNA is TGCAGTGCGTTGCGGGGTGAAGAGACCCAGTACTTC. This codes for CSALRGEETQYF.

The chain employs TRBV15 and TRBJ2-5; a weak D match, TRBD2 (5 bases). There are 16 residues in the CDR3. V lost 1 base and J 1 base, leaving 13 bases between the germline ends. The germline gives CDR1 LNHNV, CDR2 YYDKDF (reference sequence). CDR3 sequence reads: CATSRGAGGSQETQYF. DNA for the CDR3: TGTGCCACCAGCAGAGGGGCGGGCGGATCCCAAGAGACCCAGTACTTC.

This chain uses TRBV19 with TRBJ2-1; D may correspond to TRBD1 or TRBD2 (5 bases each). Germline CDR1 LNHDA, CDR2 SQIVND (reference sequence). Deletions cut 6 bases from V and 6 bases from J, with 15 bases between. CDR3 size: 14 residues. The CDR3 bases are TGTGCCAGTAGCCGGGACCCCCGGTCCAATGAGCAGTTCTTC. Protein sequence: CASSRDPRSNEQFF.